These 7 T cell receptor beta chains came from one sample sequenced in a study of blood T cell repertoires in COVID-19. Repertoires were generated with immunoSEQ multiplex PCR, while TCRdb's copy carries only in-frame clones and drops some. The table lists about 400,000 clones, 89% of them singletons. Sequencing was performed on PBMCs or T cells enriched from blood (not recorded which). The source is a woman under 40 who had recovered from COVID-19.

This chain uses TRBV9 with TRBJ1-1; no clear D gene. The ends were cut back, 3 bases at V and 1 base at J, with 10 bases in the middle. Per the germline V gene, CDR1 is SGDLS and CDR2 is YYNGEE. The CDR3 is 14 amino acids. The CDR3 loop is CASSASRANTEAFF. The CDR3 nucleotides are TGTGCCAGCAGCGCGTCCCGAGCGAACACTGAAGCTTTCTTT.

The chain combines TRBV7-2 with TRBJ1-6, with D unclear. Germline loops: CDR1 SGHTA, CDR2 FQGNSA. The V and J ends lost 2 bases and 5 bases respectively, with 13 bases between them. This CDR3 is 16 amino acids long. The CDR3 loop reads CASSLYRRRDNSPLHF. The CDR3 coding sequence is TGTGCCAGCAGCTTATATAGGAGACGCGATAATTCACCCCTCCACTTT. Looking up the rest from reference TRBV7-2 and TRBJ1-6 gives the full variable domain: GAGVSQSPSNKVTEKGKDVELRCDPISGHTALYWYRQSLGQGLEFLIYFQGNSAPDKSGLPSDRFSAERTGGSVSTLTIQRTQQEDSAVYLCASSLYRRRDNSPLHFGNGTRLTVT.

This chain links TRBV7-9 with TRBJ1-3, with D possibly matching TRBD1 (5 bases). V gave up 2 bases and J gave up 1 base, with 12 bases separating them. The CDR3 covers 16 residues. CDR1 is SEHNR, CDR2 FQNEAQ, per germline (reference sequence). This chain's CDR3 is CASSLTQGWSGNTIYF. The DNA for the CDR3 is TGTGCCAGCAGCTTAACTCAGGGCTGGTCTGGAAACACCATATATTTT.

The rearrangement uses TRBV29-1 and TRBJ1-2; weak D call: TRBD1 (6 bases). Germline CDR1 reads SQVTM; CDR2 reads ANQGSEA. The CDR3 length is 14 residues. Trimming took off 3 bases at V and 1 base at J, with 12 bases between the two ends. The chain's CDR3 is CSVDADSFNYGYTF. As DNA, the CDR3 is TGCAGCGTTGACGCGGACAGTTTTAACTATGGCTACACCTTC.

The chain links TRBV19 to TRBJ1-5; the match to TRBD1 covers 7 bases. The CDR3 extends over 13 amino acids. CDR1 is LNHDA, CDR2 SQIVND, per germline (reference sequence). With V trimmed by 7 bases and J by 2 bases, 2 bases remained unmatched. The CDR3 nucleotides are TGTGCCAGTAAGGGGGCCGGCAATCAGCCCCAGCATTTT. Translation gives CASKGAGNQPQHF.

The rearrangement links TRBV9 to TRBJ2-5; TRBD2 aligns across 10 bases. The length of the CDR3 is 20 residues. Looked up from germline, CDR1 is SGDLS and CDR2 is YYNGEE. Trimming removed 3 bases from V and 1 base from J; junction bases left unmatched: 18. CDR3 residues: CASSALPAPSGRGSQETQYF. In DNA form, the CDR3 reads TGTGCCAGCAGCGCACTCCCGGCTCCTAGCGGGAGAGGTTCCCAAGAGACCCAGTACTTC.

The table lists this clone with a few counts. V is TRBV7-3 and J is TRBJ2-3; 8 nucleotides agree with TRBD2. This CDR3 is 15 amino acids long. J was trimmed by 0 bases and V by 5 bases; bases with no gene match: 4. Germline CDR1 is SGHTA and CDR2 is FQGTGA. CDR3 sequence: CASSVAGKSTDTQYF. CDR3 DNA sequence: TGTGCCAGCAGCGTAGCGGGGAAAAGCACAGATACGCAGTATTTT.